This T cell receptor beta chain was observed in a study of post-analysis software for immune sequencing data. Germline values: CDR1 SGHNT, CDR2 YENEEA. Trimming took off 5 bases at V and 1 base at J, with 13 bases between the two ends. The CDR3 consists of 15 residues. Notes on the study in general: Samples sharing a preparation batch grouped tightly together when assessed by F measure. Several TRBV segments were more frequent in patients than controls; TRBV5-6, TRBV5-1 and TRBV20-1 belonged to this group.

The library was made from cDNA and included unique molecular identifiers. Hundreds of thousands of cDNA molecules came from approximately 1 to 10 million T cells. From the PCR reads, TCRdb called clonotypes with MiXCR, one entry per CDR3 protein. The data show roughly 170,000 distinct CDR3 sequences, 30% seen once. Ten or more counts support this clonotype. Its antigen is unknown. The sequencing sample was made of blood. This TCR came from a girl aged 5-17 years with multiple sclerosis. V and J are TRBV11-3 and TRBJ2-3, with D possibly called TRBD1 or TRBD2 (6 bases each). As DNA, the CDR3 is TGTGCCAGCAGCCTAAGGGGGAGGCGCACAGATACGCAGTATTTT. Encoded protein: CASSLRGRRTDTQYF.